These 21 T cell receptor beta chains share one sample of origin, sequenced in a study of Ad26.COV2.S vaccination and SARS-CoV-2 variants. Sequencing used immunoSEQ multiplex PCR; TCRdb keeps in-frame clones, though not all of them. The sample carries some 290,000 clones, 86% recorded once. The treatment was: 15 to 20 received Ad26.COV2.S at low or high dose, single or two shots; roughly five received placebo; per-sample allocation not given. Samples analyzed were those drawn on day 63 after the first vaccine or placebo injection. Sequenced here: peripheral blood, sampled in a trial of Ad26.COV2.S vaccine versus placebo. Every receptor here comes from a person aged 18 to 59 who received the Ad26.COV2.S COVID-19 vaccine or a placebo.

The chain combines TRBV10-3 with TRBJ1-2; D uncertain. With 10 bases removed from V and 4 bases from J, the gap between germline ends came to 13 bases. CDR1 and CDR2 from the germline V gene are ENHRY and SYGVKD. The CDR3 extends over 12 amino acids. CDR3 nucleotide sequence: TGTGCCACATCAGGAGTTCCCTATGGCTACACCTTC. It codes for CATSGVPYGYTF.

The rearrangement links TRBV6-5 to TRBJ1-6; TRBD1 is a possible D gene (6 bases). Germline CDR1 and CDR2: MNHEY and SVGAGI. Between the trimmed V and J ends, which lost 5 bases and 8 bases, there was a span of 13 bases. The length of the CDR3 is 14 residues. The CDR3 DNA reads as TGTGCCAGCAGTCCTGGGACAAGAGATTCACCCCTCCACTTT. This sequence encodes CASSPGTRDSPLHF.

CDR3 in DNA: TGTGCCAGCAGCTCGCGAGGTCGGCAGGTTCACGAGCAGTACTTC. Amino acids: CASSSRGRQVHEQYF. The rearrangement uses TRBV7-8 and TRBJ2-5; unclear D gene. The J call may not be correct, given that the DNA end is closer to TRBJ2-7. In germline, CDR1 is SGHVS, CDR2 FQNEAQ. The CDR3 has 15 amino acids.

The chain has TRBV3-1 (or the pseudogene TRBV3-2) and TRBJ1-1; tentatively, D is TRBD1 (5 bases). CDR1 and CDR2 (germline): LGHDT, YNNKEL (reference sequence). The CDR3 covers 16 residues. Deletions cut 1 base from V and 3 bases from J, with 15 bases between. In nucleotides, the CDR3 is TGTGCCAGCAGCCAAGTCCACGGGGGTGTGGACACTGAAGCTTTCTTT. Translation gives CASSQVHGGVDTEAFF.

This clone was seen only a few times. The chain uses TRBV5-6 and TRBJ1-2; no reliable D call. Trimming removed 2 bases at V and 7 bases at J, with 18 bases between. The V gene's germline CDR1 is SGHDT and CDR2 YYEEEE. The CDR3 has 15 amino acids. CDR3 bases: TGTGCCAGCAGCTTTATCGGAGATCCCCCCGGTGGCTACACCTTC. It yields the protein CASSFIGDPPGGYTF.

The J gene is TRBJ2-3, the V gene TRBV7-2; 9 nucleotides agree with TRBD2. There are 16 residues in the CDR3. CDR1 and CDR2 (germline): SGHTA, FQGNSA. The V segment lost 1 base and the J segment 1 base; nucleotides outside the gene matches: 3. For the CDR3, the DNA is TGTGCCAGCAGCTTAGTAGCGGGGGCCGGCACAGATACGCAGTATTTT. As protein: CASSLVAGAGTDTQYF.

The V call is TRBV19, the J call TRBJ1-1, with no clear D. Trimming pared 5 bases from V and 1 base from J, leaving 11 bases between. The CDR3 covers 14 residues. CDR1 is LNHDA and CDR2 is SQIVND in the germline V gene (reference sequence). Here the CDR3 reads CASSPSTKNTEAFF. The CDR3 DNA reads TGTGCCAGTAGTCCCTCCACTAAGAACACTGAAGCTTTCTTT.

The rearrangement joins TRBV5-1 to TRBJ2-3, with TRBD1 identical over 7 bases. Germline V gene sequence: CDR1 SGHRS, CDR2 YFSETQ. The CDR3 extends over 13 amino acids. J lost 5 bases, V lost 4 bases, and 4 bases had no gene match. This CDR3 reads CASSAQGLDTQYF. The CDR3 nucleotides read TGCGCCAGCAGCGCACAGGGGTTAGATACGCAGTATTTT.

V usage is TRBV5-4 and J usage is TRBJ1-2; 8 bases are a match to TRBD1. Germline loops: CDR1 SGHNT, CDR2 YYREEE (reference sequence). V gave up 2 bases and J gave up 5 bases; unmatched junction bases: 5. CDR3 length equals 14 residues. CDR3 sequence: CASSFNQGAYGYTF. DNA for the CDR3: TGTGCCAGCAGCTTTAATCAGGGGGCATATGGCTACACCTTC.

The chain carries TRBV29-1 and TRBJ2-3, with D possibly TRBD1 on 5 matching bases. Between the trimmed V and J ends, which lost 8 bases and 2 bases, there was a span of 11 bases. Germline CDR1 and CDR2: SQVTM and ANQGSEA. The CDR3 contains 12 residues. CDR3 in amino acids: CSSGHLTDTQYF. The CDR3 nucleotides are TGCAGCTCCGGACACCTCACAGATACGCAGTATTTT.

This chain links TRBV19 with TRBJ1-1, with a weak D call TRBD1 (6 bases). The CDR3 has 15 amino acids. V was cut by 6 bases and J by 4 bases, with 18 bases left in between. Germline lookup yields CDR1 LNHDA and CDR2 SQIVND (reference sequence). Here the CDR3 reads CASRSNDRRFTEAFF. In DNA, the CDR3 is TGTGCCAGTAGAAGCAACGACAGGAGGTTCACTGAAGCTTTCTTT.

Here the CDR3 reads CASSLDRVAGELFF. Written as DNA, the CDR3 is TGTGCCAGCAGCTTAGACAGGGTGGCAGGGGAGCTGTTTTTT. The rearrangement joins TRBV7-2 to TRBJ2-2; possible D gene TRBD1, 6 bases. CDR3 size: 14 residues. Deletions cut 1 base from V and 8 bases from J, with 11 bases between. In germline, CDR1 is SGHTA, CDR2 FQGNSA.

This clone was seen a handful of times. The V call is TRBV7-6, the J call TRBJ2-2; maybe TRBD1 (6 bases). CDR1 SGHVS and CDR2 FNYEAQ come from the germline V gene. V was pared by 3 bases and J by 6 bases, with 14 bases between. CDR3 length: 15 amino acids. Written as DNA, the CDR3 is TGTGCCAGCAGCTTGGTCGCCAGGGGCGCCGGGGAGCTGTTTTTT. Residues: CASSLVARGAGELFF.

This clone was counted many times. The chain joins TRBV2 to TRBJ1-1; the D is unclear. With 9 bases removed from V and 6 bases from J, the gap between germline ends came to 23 bases. CDR1 SNHLY and CDR2 FYNNEI come from the germline V gene. The CDR3 is 15 amino acids. The CDR3 DNA is TGTGCCAGTCTGGGAGAGGGCGGAAAATTTTCTGAAGCTTTCTTT. Translated, it gives CASLGEGGKFSEAFF.

V gene TRBV5-1 combines with J gene TRBJ2-7; D ambiguous. Germline assignment: CDR1 SGHRS and CDR2 YFSETQ. Trimming took 4 bases from V and 5 from J, leaving 13 bases between them. This CDR3 comprises 13 residues. CDR3 amino acids: CASSTQIRDEQYF. In DNA form, the CDR3 reads TGCGCCAGCAGCACCCAGATACGGGACGAGCAGTACTTC.

The chain uses TRBV20-1 and TRBJ2-1; D not certain. The germline CDR1 and CDR2 sequences are DFQATT and SNEGSKA (reference sequence). Between the trimmed V and J ends, which lost 6 bases and 8 bases, there was a span of 11 bases. This CDR3 has 11 residues. CDR3 sequence (DNA): TGCAGTGCCAGCACCCCACATGAGCAGTTCTTC. Translated, it gives CSASTPHEQFF.

The V call is TRBV4-3, the J call TRBJ1-2; D gene ambiguous. This CDR3 spans 15 amino acids. V gave up 0 bases and J gave up 4 bases, with 12 bases separating them. The germline gives CDR1 LGHNA, CDR2 YSLEER. In DNA, the CDR3 is TGCGCCAGCAGCCAAGATATAAGGGTACCCTATGGCTACACCTTC. This codes for CASSQDIRVPYGYTF.

The V call is TRBV6-2 or TRBV6-3, the J call TRBJ2-1; 7 bases map to TRBD1. Germline CDR1 MNHEY, CDR2 SVGEGT. This CDR3 is 14 amino acids long. The junction had 3 bases not matched to a gene; V was cut back by 0 bases and J by 7 bases. CDR3 protein: CASSYSGTVNEQFF. The DNA for the CDR3 is TGTGCCAGCAGTTACTCAGGGACAGTAAATGAGCAGTTCTTC.

The chain employs TRBV5-4 and TRBJ1-2, with unresolved D. Trimming left V 4 bases short and J 5 bases short, with 12 bases between. The CDR3 extends over 13 amino acids. Germline values: CDR1 SGHNT, CDR2 YYREEE (reference sequence). CDR3 sequence (DNA): TGTGCCAGCAGCCCTGACGGAACATATGGCTACACCTTC. Translating gives CASSPDGTYGYTF.

The V call is TRBV5-1, the J call TRBJ2-7, with a weak D call TRBD1 (7 bases). The germline CDR1 and CDR2 sequences are SGHRS and YFSETQ. The ends were cut back, 0 bases at V and 2 bases at J, with 12 bases in the middle. CDR3 length equals 15 residues. CDR3 amino acids: CASSLGRGRAYEQYF. The CDR3 coding sequence is TGCGCCAGCAGCTTGGGGAGGGGGCGCGCCTACGAGCAGTACTTC.

The V call is TRBV29-1, the J call TRBJ1-1; TRBD1 is a possible D gene (5 bases). Germline V CDR1 and CDR2: SQVTM, ANQGSEA. The CDR3 extends over 15 amino acids. Trimming removed 5 bases from V and 5 bases from J, with 21 bases in between. For the CDR3, the DNA is TGCAGCGTTTCGTCGGCGCGTATGGAGGGGACTGAAGCTTTCTTT. It encodes CSVSSARMEGTEAFF.